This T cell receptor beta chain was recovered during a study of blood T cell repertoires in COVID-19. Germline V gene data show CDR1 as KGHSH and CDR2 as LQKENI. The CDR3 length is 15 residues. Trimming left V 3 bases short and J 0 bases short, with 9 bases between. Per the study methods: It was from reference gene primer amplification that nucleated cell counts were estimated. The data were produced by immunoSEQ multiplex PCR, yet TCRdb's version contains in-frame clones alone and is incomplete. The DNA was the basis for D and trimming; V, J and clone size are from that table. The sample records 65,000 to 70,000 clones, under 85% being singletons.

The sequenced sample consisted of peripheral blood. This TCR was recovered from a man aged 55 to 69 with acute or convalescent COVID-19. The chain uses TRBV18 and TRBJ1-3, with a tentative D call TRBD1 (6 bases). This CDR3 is CASSPGQNSGNTIYF. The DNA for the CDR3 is TGTGCCAGCTCACCTGGACAGAACTCTGGAAACACCATATATTTT.